One and the same sample provided the 31 T cell receptor beta chains below, sequenced in a study of T cell responses to AZD1222 COVID-19 vaccine (dated by TCRdb to about 2021). The library relied on the immunoSEQ multiplex PCR assay. The immuneACCESS repertoire file appears here via TCRdb, limited to in-frame rearrangements. These files lack a portion of the clones; in checked studies, under half of the deficit traces to unresolved V genes, and the cause of the others is not known. This sample comprises some 130,000 clones, 80% to 90% of them detected only once. Together, the top ten hold 1.9% of the sample. The time point label for this specimen denotes: baseline before first vaccination. The specimen was peripheral blood, collected on day 0 of AZD1222 vaccination. These receptors were taken from an adult in good health.

A single count supports this clone. The V call is TRBV6-5, the J call TRBJ1-3, with a weak D call TRBD1 (6 bases). The CDR3 spans 15 residues. Looked up from germline, CDR1 is MNHEY and CDR2 is SVGAGI. The V gene lost 7 bases and the J gene lost 6 bases, with 19 bases spanning the gap. CDR3 nucleotides: TGTGCCAGCATTCTAGGGGGGGGTTTTTTAAACACCATATATTTT. As protein: CASILGGGFLNTIYF.

To note about this clone: At the DNA level, this CDR3 is encoded by other sequences in the same sample as well. The chain links TRBV6-2 or TRBV6-3 to TRBJ2-2; D gene unclear. The CDR3 has 12 residues. Trimming took off 6 bases at V and 2 bases at J, with 4 bases between the two ends. From germline, CDR1 is MNHEY and CDR2 SVGEGT. The chain's CDR3 is CASSSNTGELFF. The CDR3 DNA reads TGTGCCAGCAGCAGCAACACCGGGGAGCTGTTTTTT.

This chain joins TRBV2 and TRBJ2-1; 7 bases map to TRBD1. Per germline, CDR1 SNHLY and CDR2 FYNNEI. The CDR3 contains 13 residues. The trim removed 6 bases at V and 9 bases at J, leaving 8 bases unmatched. CDR3 residues: CASRPDRNGEQFF. CDR3 coding DNA: TGTGCCAGCAGACCGGACAGGAATGGTGAGCAGTTCTTC.

V is TRBV19 and J is TRBJ1-4, with a possible D match to TRBD1 (5 bases). In germline, CDR1 is LNHDA, CDR2 SQIVND (reference sequence). The CDR3 totals 13 residues. Trimming stripped 6 bases from V and 8 bases from J, with 13 bases between. CDR3 loop: CASSQGAREKLFF. CDR3 DNA sequence: TGTGCCAGTAGCCAGGGAGCGAGGGAAAAACTGTTTTTT.

V is TRBV3-1 (or the pseudogene TRBV3-2) and J is TRBJ2-7; D call uncertain. This CDR3 is built from 12 residues. Germline CDR1 LGHDT, CDR2 YNNKEL (reference sequence). V was trimmed by 2 bases and J by 6 bases, leaving 8 bases between them. The CDR3 DNA sequence: TGTGCCAGCAGCCAATCCATGGGCGAGCAGTACTTC. Its translation is CASSQSMGEQYF.

The chain links TRBV9 to TRBJ1-4; D is undetermined. The length of the CDR3 is 15 residues. Trimming shortened V by 0 bases and J by 5 bases, and 11 bases separated the two germline ends. Germline V gene sequence: CDR1 SGDLS, CDR2 YYNGEE. The CDR3 sequence: CASSVAASQNEKLFF. The DNA for the CDR3 is TGTGCCAGCAGCGTAGCGGCGTCCCAAAATGAAAAACTGTTTTTT.

The chain has TRBV9 and TRBJ1-3; possible D gene TRBD1, 5 bases. The length of the CDR3 is 15 residues. Trimming cost V 0 bases and J 3 bases, with 10 bases left between them. Germline V lookup: CDR1 SGDLS, CDR2 YYNGEE. The CDR3 nucleotides are TGTGCCAGCAGCGTAGATTCAGGGAATGGAAACACCATATATTTT. Amino acid sequence: CASSVDSGNGNTIYF.

The sample holds a few counts of this clone. The chain combines TRBV19 with TRBJ1-4; the D is unclear. V was trimmed by 2 bases and J by 5 bases, leaving 12 bases between them. Germline V gene data show CDR1 as LNHDA and CDR2 as SQIVND (reference sequence). The CDR3 length is 15 residues. The CDR3 bases are TGTGCCAGTAGTATACTACAGACAAGGAATGAAAAACTGTTTTTT. Its protein is CASSILQTRNEKLFF.

The genes are TRBV7-9 and TRBJ1-2, with 9 bases that match TRBD1. J was trimmed by 4 bases and V by 5 bases; bases with no gene match: 11. CDR1 and CDR2 (germline): SEHNR, FQNEAQ (reference sequence). The CDR3 spans 16 residues. DNA of the CDR3: TGTGCCAGCAGCCCCACGAGCGGGACAGGGTCCTATGGCTACACCTTC. Protein sequence: CASSPTSGTGSYGYTF. Drawing the rest from reference TRBV7-9 and TRBJ1-2, the complete variable domain is DTGVSQNPRHKITKRGQNVTFRCDPISEHNRLYWYRQTLGQGPEFLTYFQNEAQLEKSRLLSDRFSAERPKGSFSTLEIQRTEQGDSAMYLCASSPTSGTGSYGYTFGSGTRLTVV.

This chain links TRBV28 with TRBJ1-6; D remains ambiguous. This CDR3 comprises 12 residues. In germline, CDR1 is MDHEN, CDR2 SYDVKM. The CDR3 is CATLGVNSPLHF. CDR3 bases: TGTGCGACCCTGGGCGTTAATTCACCCCTCCACTTT.

The chain uses TRBV19 and TRBJ2-1; D unresolved. The CDR3 contains 13 residues. Germline V lookup: CDR1 LNHDA, CDR2 SQIVND (reference sequence). V lost 4 bases to trimming and J lost 10 bases, with 14 bases between them. In nucleotides, the CDR3 is TGTGCCAGTAGTACCCCCCTCAAAGGAGAGCAGTTCTTC. Translated: CASSTPLKGEQFF. The entire variable domain, with the rest obtained from reference TRBV19 and TRBJ2-1, is as follows: DGGITQSPKYLFRKEGQNVTLSCEQNLNHDAMYWYRQDPGQGLRLIYYSQIVNDFQKGDIAEGYSVSREKKESFPLTVTSAQKNPTAFYLCASSTPLKGEQFFGPGTRLTVL.

The gene calls are TRBV5-6 and TRBJ1-5, with D uncertain. The CDR3 is 13 amino acids. The germline V and J ends were trimmed by 4 bases and 7 bases, with 12 bases remaining between them. The V gene's germline CDR1 is SGHDT and CDR2 YYEEEE. CDR3 sequence (DNA): TGTGCCAGCAGCCCTCCCGAGGGCCAGCCCCAGCATTTT. Its translation: CASSPPEGQPQHF.

The rearrangement joins TRBV6-1 to TRBJ1-5; D ambiguous. The CDR3 totals 12 residues. Germline CDR1 and CDR2: MNHNS and SASEGT. V was trimmed by 3 bases and J by 7 bases, leaving 7 bases between them. CDR3 in amino acids: CASSDLDQPQHF. CDR3 DNA sequence: TGTGCCAGCAGTGATCTCGACCAGCCCCAGCATTTT.

This clone was found once. One junction end disagrees with the germline gene, perhaps due to a read error. The chain is built from TRBV12-3 or TRBV12-4 and TRBJ1-1; D gene uncertain. This CDR3 contains 13 residues. DNA for the CDR3: TGTGCCAGCAGTTTTTTCATGAATACTGAAGCTTTCTTT. As protein: CASSFFMNTEAFF.

The chain carries TRBV28 and TRBJ1-4, with D uncertain. CDR3 length: 13 residues. With 2 bases removed from V and 6 bases from J, the gap between germline ends came to 7 bases. The germline V gene encodes CDR1 MDHEN and CDR2 SYDVKM. The CDR3 protein is CASSLLSDEKLFF. The CDR3 nucleotides read TGTGCCAGCAGTTTACTCTCTGATGAAAAACTGTTTTTT. The whole variable domain, filled in from reference TRBV28 and TRBJ1-4, reads DVKVTQSSRYLVKRTGEKVFLECVQDMDHENMFWYRQDPGLGLRLIYFSYDVKMKEKGDIPEGYSVSREKKERFSLILESASTNQTSMYLCASSLLSDEKLFFGSGTQLSVL.

This clone was detected a few times. This rearrangement joins TRBV30 to TRBJ1-6; TRBD1 might be the D (5 bases). This CDR3 contains 14 residues. Per germline, CDR1 GTSNPN and CDR2 SVGIG (reference sequence). The V end was cut by 3 bases, the J end by 7 bases, with 13 bases between. CDR3 nucleotides: TGTGCCTGGAGGGTGGGGCAAGAAAATTCACCCCTCCACTTT. As protein: CAWRVGQENSPLHF.

This chain uses TRBV5-1 with TRBJ1-5; maybe TRBD1 (6 bases). CDR1 and CDR2 from the germline V gene are SGHRS and YFSETQ. V lost 2 bases, J lost 6 bases, and 15 bases lay in between. CDR3 size: 15 residues. CDR3 protein: CASSLIPGGPQPQHF. DNA for the CDR3: TGCGCCAGCAGCTTAATCCCGGGGGGGCCTCAGCCCCAGCATTTT.

Here the CDR3 DNA reads TGCGCCAGCAGCTTGCTGCCCGGGTTGAACACTGAAGCTTTCTTT. Translation: CASSLLPGLNTEAFF. The rearrangement links TRBV5-1 to TRBJ1-1; no definite D call. The V end lost 1 base, the J end lost 0 bases, and 10 bases lay between the germline ends. The CDR3 is made up of 15 amino acids. The germline gives CDR1 SGHRS, CDR2 YFSETQ.

V and J are TRBV6-4 and TRBJ1-2; D possibly corresponds to TRBD1 (6 bases). V shed 5 bases and J shed 7 bases, with 17 bases lying between them. The CDR3 totals 14 residues. Germline loops: CDR1 MRHNA, CDR2 SNTAGT. DNA for the CDR3: TGTGCCAGCAGTCGGGACATTCTAGGCCGTGGCTACACCTTC. Protein product: CASSRDILGRGYTF.

The chain recombines TRBV19 with TRBJ1-4; 9 bases fit TRBD1. This CDR3 is built from 15 residues. Trimming cost V 10 bases and J 7 bases; bases outside gene matches: 13. From germline, CDR1 is LNHDA and CDR2 SQIVND (reference sequence). Here the CDR3 DNA reads TGTGCCACCAAAATACCCGGGACAGGGCGTGAAAAACTGTTTTTT. This encodes CATKIPGTGREKLFF.

The rearrangement links TRBV19 to TRBJ1-5; D remains unclear. The CDR3 is 13 residues long. Germline V lookup: CDR1 LNHDA, CDR2 SQIVND (reference sequence). Trimming removed 3 bases at V and 4 bases at J, with 7 bases between. In DNA form, the CDR3 reads TGTGCCAGTAGTATCACGGGTAATCAGCCCCAGCATTTT. Protein sequence: CASSITGNQPQHF.

The chain uses TRBV6-2 or TRBV6-3 and TRBJ2-7; tentative D call: TRBD2 (5 bases). The germline V and J ends were trimmed by 0 bases and 6 bases, with 12 bases remaining between them. In germline, CDR1 is MNHEY, CDR2 SVGEGT. CDR3 size: 14 residues. The chain's CDR3 is CASSYSYRESEQYF. The CDR3 nucleotides are TGTGCCAGCAGTTACTCTTATCGGGAATCCGAGCAGTACTTC.

The chain joins TRBV6-6 to TRBJ1-1, with 7 bases aligning to TRBD1. The V gene end was trimmed by 5 bases and the J gene end by 0 bases; junction bases not matched to a gene: 18. Germline V lookup: CDR1 MNHNY, CDR2 SVGAGI (reference sequence). This CDR3 region has 19 residues. The CDR3 coding sequence is TGTGCCAGCAGTCGGGATACACGACAGGGAGGGACCTTGAACACTGAAGCTTTCTTT. Its protein product is CASSRDTRQGGTLNTEAFF.

The genes are TRBV4-3 and TRBJ1-2; 9 bases map to TRBD1. Germline loops: CDR1 LGHNA, CDR2 YSLEER. Trimming took 0 bases from V and 5 from J; bases not matched to a gene: 13. The CDR3 consists of 18 residues. Here the CDR3 reads CASSQDISGTGSGYGYTF. The CDR3 DNA follows: TGCGCCAGCAGCCAAGATATTTCCGGGACAGGGAGCGGGTATGGCTACACCTTC.

The CDR3 spells CASSQEKGYQPQHF. CDR3 nucleotides: TGCGCCAGCAGCCAAGAGAAGGGTTACCAGCCCCAGCATTTT. The chain has TRBV4-1 and TRBJ1-5, with no clear D. Looked up from germline, CDR1 is MGHRA and CDR2 is YSYEKL. The CDR3 is 14 residues long. The V end lost 0 bases, the J end lost 7 bases, and 10 bases lay between the germline ends.

The CDR3 coding sequence is TGTGCCAGCAGCGCGGAAGGGGACAGGGCCAGTCAGCCCCAGCATTTT. Amino acid sequence: CASSAEGDRASQPQHF. The rearrangement links TRBV5-8 to TRBJ1-5; 9 bases are a match to TRBD1. The CDR3 is 16 amino acids. J gave up 6 bases and V 4 bases, and 11 bases lay outside the gene matches. Germline V gene sequence: CDR1 SGHTS, CDR2 YDEGEE.

V gene TRBV28 combines with J gene TRBJ1-1; TRBD1 is a possible D gene (5 bases). Germline CDR1 reads MDHEN; CDR2 reads SYDVKM. This CDR3 has 11 amino acids. Trimming removed 8 bases at V and 3 bases at J, with 7 bases between. The CDR3 nucleotides read TGTGCCAGCGCCAGGGACACTGAAGCTTTCTTT. Amino acid sequence: CASARDTEAFF.

This chain links TRBV29-1 with TRBJ1-2; D perhaps matches TRBD1 (6 bases). This CDR3 contains 13 residues. V lost 2 bases to trimming and J lost 7 bases, with 14 bases between them. Germline V gene data show CDR1 as SQVTM and CDR2 as ANQGSEA. CDR3 protein: CSVEPDRISGYTF. The CDR3 nucleotides are TGCAGCGTTGAACCCGACAGGATAAGTGGCTACACCTTC.

The rearrangement links TRBV11-2 to TRBJ1-2; TRBD1 matches 10 bases. V was clipped by 5 bases and J by 4 bases; unmatched bases: 7. Germline V CDR1 and CDR2: SGHAT, FQNNGV. The CDR3 has 15 residues. The CDR3: CASSPQGQGTYGYTF. The CDR3 region has the DNA TGTGCCAGCAGCCCTCAGGGACAGGGGACCTATGGCTACACCTTC.

In this sample, this clone turned up a few times. The chain carries TRBV6-6 and TRBJ2-2; D uncertain. The CDR3 has 13 residues. V was shortened by 0 bases and J by 5 bases, with 4 bases between the two germline ends. Germline V lookup: CDR1 MNHNY, CDR2 SVGAGI (reference sequence). The CDR3 region is CASSYSETGELFF. DNA of the CDR3: TGTGCCAGCAGTTACTCGGAGACCGGGGAGCTGTTTTTT.

The CDR3 DNA sequence: TGTGCCAGCAGCCTCGGGAGGGGTACTGAAGCTTTCTTT. It translates to CASSLGRGTEAFF. The chain has TRBV5-6 and TRBJ1-1, with a tentative D call TRBD1 (5 bases). CDR1 and CDR2 from the germline V gene are SGHDT and YYEEEE. V was trimmed by 4 bases and J by 5 bases, leaving 12 bases between them. CDR3 length: 13 amino acids.